Listed below are T cell receptor beta chains from one sample, sequenced in a study of beta chain features in type 1 diabetes. Libraries were prepared by immunoSEQ multiplex PCR; TCRdb keeps only in-frame clonotypes and omits some of them. The sample records 250,000 to 300,000 clones, roughly an eighth being singletons. Source material: naive CD4+ T cells from blood. The receptor set was obtained from a young man with type 1 diabetes. Each CDR3 is given with its conserved first and last residue. Fields, in order: V gene, clone size, J gene, D gene, CDR3 DNA, CDR3 protein. The D gene is left open where the match is weak. The size entry is marked missing in some rows and otherwise reads once, few, many or a size class.

TRBV7-2,few,TRBJ2-3,TRBD2,TGTGCCAGCAGCTCCGGGGGGGTAGATACGCAGTATTTT,CASSSGGVDTQYF
TRBV15,-,TRBJ2-7,-,TGTGCCACCAGCACTGGGAGCACCTCCTCCTACGAGCAGTACTTC,CATSTGSTSSYEQYF
TRBV28,-,TRBJ2-5,TRBD2,TGTGCCAGCAGTTCACCATTAACTAGCGGGAGGGGAGAGACCCAGTACTTC,CASSSPLTSGRGETQYF
TRBV19,few,TRBJ2-7,TRBD1,TGTGCCAGTAGCCCCGACAGGGGCCCCTACGAGCAGTACTTC,CASSPDRGPYEQYF
TRBV9,-,TRBJ2-3,-,TGTGCCAGCAGCGTAGGCGGGGCTAGCACAGATACGCAGTATTTT,CASSVGGASTDTQYF
TRBV28,-,TRBJ2-1,-,TGTGCCACCCATAAGCCTAATGAGCAGTTCTTC,CATHKPNEQFF
TRBV18,few,TRBJ2-1,-,TGTGCCAGCTCACCACGGCGGGCCCAGTCAAATGAGCAGTTCTTC,CASSPRRAQSNEQFF
TRBV20-1,-,TRBJ2-1,-,TGCAGTGCGCTATCCTACAATGAGCAGTTCTTC,CSALSYNEQFF
TRBV28,-,TRBJ2-7,TRBD2,TGTGCCAGCAGAGCGGGAGGGCTCTACGAGCAGTACTTC,CASRAGGLYEQYF
TRBV25-1,-,TRBJ2-7,TRBD1,TGTGCCAGCAGTGGCCCGGGACAGGGGACTTCCTACGAGCAGTACTTC,CASSGPGQGTSYEQYF
TRBV7-2,once,TRBJ1-1,TRBD1,TGTGCCAGCAGCCCTGACAGGGCCATCCGCGCTTTCTTT,CASSPDRAIRAFF
TRBV6-1,few,TRBJ2-5,TRBD1,TGTGCCAGCAGCCTGGGACAGGGACAAGAGACCCAGTACTTC,CASSLGQGQETQYF
TRBV6-6,few,TRBJ1-2,TRBD1,TGTGCCAGCAGTTACGATCAGGGGGAACGCGGTGGCTACACCTTC,CASSYDQGERGGYTF
TRBV11-1,-,TRBJ2-5,-,TGTGCCAGCAGCTTAGAGGCCGACAGCTCCTGGACCCAGTACTTC,CASSLEADSSWTQYF
TRBV27,-,TRBJ1-3,TRBD1,TGTGCCAGCAGTTCGCTGACAGGGCCCTACTCTGGAAACACCATATATTTT,CASSSLTGPYSGNTIYF
TRBV7-9,few,TRBJ1-4,-,TGTGCCAGCAGCCCTTGGAGGGCACTTAGGACTAATGAAAAACTGTTTTTT,CASSPWRALRTNEKLFF
TRBV6-1,few,TRBJ2-1,TRBD1,TGTGCCAGCAGTGAGGGCCGCCGAGGACAGGGGGACTACAATGAGCAGTTCTTC,CASSEGRRGQGDYNEQFF
TRBV29-1,-,TRBJ2-3,-,TGCAGTGTCTGGGGCCATCAGGGAGATACGCAGTATTTT,CSVWGHQGDTQYF
TRBV30,-,TRBJ2-3,-,TGTGCCTGGACGTCGCTCCCGGGGGGCACAGATACGCAGTATTTT,CAWTSLPGGTDTQYF
TRBV5-1,-,TRBJ1-2,TRBD1,TGCGCCAGCAGCTTGGTCATACCGGGACAGGGTAACTATGGCTACACCTTC,CASSLVIPGQGNYGYTF
TRBV7-9,-,TRBJ2-3,-,TGTGCCAGCAGCTTAGGGCCAGATACGCAGTATTTT,CASSLGPDTQYF
TRBV28,few,TRBJ1-5,-,TGTGCCAGCAGCCTAACTTCCGGGAGGAATTATGCCCAGCATTTT,CASSLTSGRNYAQHF
TRBV28,-,TRBJ1-2,TRBD1,TGTGCCAGCCGGGACAGCTATGGCTACACCTTC,CASRDSYGYTF
TRBV7-9,-,TRBJ1-2,-,TGTGCCAGCAGCCCTATCACGGGGGATGGCTACACCTTC,CASSPITGDGYTF
TRBV29-1,few,TRBJ2-1,-,TGCAGCGTTGACAGGGTTTTGTACAATGAGCAGTTCTTC,CSVDRVLYNEQFF
TRBV28,few,TRBJ1-1,-,TGTGCCAGCACCCCGGGGGGCAGCGTTCCTGAAGCTTTCTTT,CASTPGGSVPEAFF
TRBV6-5,few,TRBJ1-5,-,TGTGCCAGCAGTTACTATCGCGATCAGCCCCAGCATTTT,CASSYYRDQPQHF
TRBV29-1,-,TRBJ2-5,-,TGCAGCGTTGATTTAAGGGGGACGGGGGAGACCCAGTACTTC,CSVDLRGTGETQYF
TRBV15,-,TRBJ2-2,TRBD2,TGTGCCACCAGCAGATCTCGGGAAGCGGGAGTCACCGGGGAGCTGTTTTTT,CATSRSREAGVTGELFF
TRBV30,few,TRBJ2-3,TRBD2,TGTGCCTACGGGCTAGCGGGAGGTTCAGATACGCAGTATTTT,CAYGLAGGSDTQYF
TRBV6-5,-,TRBJ1-5,-,TGTGCCAGCAGTTACTCGGCAGGGTTGGATCAGCCCCAGCATTTT,CASSYSAGLDQPQHF
TRBV15,-,TRBJ1-5,-,TGTGCCACCAGCAGTGGGGGCAGGGGCGGTCAGCCCCAGCATTTT,CATSSGGRGGQPQHF
TRBV6-6,few,TRBJ2-5,-,TGTGCCAGCAGTTACTGGGGGGGCAGGGACACCCAGTACTTC,CASSYWGGRDTQYF
TRBV28,few,TRBJ2-7,TRBD1,TGTGCCAGCAGTTTGGGAGGACAGGGGCACGAGCAGTACTTC,CASSLGGQGHEQYF
TRBV6-5,-,TRBJ1-5,-,TGTGCCAGCAGTTACTCGATTGGCGGTGATCAGCCCCAGCATTTT,CASSYSIGGDQPQHF
TRBV5-6,few,TRBJ2-1,TRBD2,TGTGCCAGCAGCATAGCGGGAGGGTCGTACAATGAGCAGTTCTTC,CASSIAGGSYNEQFF
TRBV19,few,TRBJ2-2,-,TGTGCCAGTAGTATAGACCTACAGGGTTCCGGGGAGCTGTTTTTT,CASSIDLQGSGELFF